Listed below are T cell receptor beta chains from one sample, sequenced in a study of CD8+ T cells in alopecia areata. Produced via immunoSEQ multiplex PCR; TCRdb's table is partial and in-frame only. This sample yields over 150,000 clones, of which roughly 50% are seen a single time; 4.5% to 6% belongs to the top ten. The sample was CD8+ T cells sorted from blood. These receptors were taken from a human donor in good health. Both conserved end residues are part of each CDR3. The D gene is left open where the match is weak. Clone size is not always given. Where it is, it says once, few, many or a class for expanded clones.

d_gene: TRBD1
abundance: once
j_gene: TRBJ2-1
len: 14
v_gene: TRBV25-1
CDR3nt: TGTGCCAGCAGTGAGGGACAGGGATATGATGAGCAGTTCTTC
CDR3aa: CASSEGQGYDEQFF

d_gene: .
abundance: .
j_gene: TRBJ1-1
len: 14
v_gene: TRBV29-1
CDR3nt: TGCAGCGTTGAAGGAGGGGGATTGAACACTGAAGCTTTCTTT
CDR3aa: CSVEGGGLNTEAFF

d_gene: TRBD1
abundance: .
j_gene: TRBJ1-1
len: 14
v_gene: TRBV5-1
CDR3nt: TGCGCCAGCAGCTTGGAGGGACAGGGGGACAAGGCTTTCTTT
CDR3aa: CASSLEGQGDKAFF

d_gene: .
abundance: few
j_gene: TRBJ1-5
len: 14
v_gene: TRBV10-3
CDR3nt: TGTGCCATCAGTGAGTCCCGAAGCAATCAGCCCCAGCATTTT
CDR3aa: CAISESRSNQPQHF

d_gene: TRBD2
abundance: .
j_gene: TRBJ2-3
len: 17
v_gene: TRBV5-6
CDR3nt: TGTGCCAGCAGCTTGTCTAGCGGGGGGGCCAGCACAGATACGCAGTATTTT
CDR3aa: CASSLSSGGASTDTQYF

d_gene: TRBD2
abundance: once
j_gene: TRBJ2-5
len: 15
v_gene: TRBV29-1
CDR3nt: TGCAGCGTTGTCGGGTTAGCGGGGGGGAGAGAGACCCAGTACTTC
CDR3aa: CSVVGLAGGRETQYF

d_gene: .
abundance: few
j_gene: TRBJ1-2
len: 16
v_gene: TRBV5-4
CDR3nt: TGTGCCAGCAGCTTGTGGGGGCGCTCTGTTGACTATGGCTACACCTTC
CDR3aa: CASSLWGRSVDYGYTF

d_gene: TRBD1
abundance: .
j_gene: TRBJ2-5
len: 14
v_gene: TRBV29-1
CDR3nt: TGCAGCGTTGGCACGGGACAGGGGTTGCAGACCCAGTACTTC
CDR3aa: CSVGTGQGLQTQYF

d_gene: .
abundance: few
j_gene: TRBJ1-6
len: 16
v_gene: TRBV28
CDR3nt: TGTGCCAGCAGTTTAGTTGTTTCAGGGGAGAATTCACCCCTCCACTTT
CDR3aa: CASSLVVSGENSPLHF

d_gene: .
abundance: .
j_gene: TRBJ1-1
len: 15
v_gene: TRBV5-6
CDR3nt: TGTGCCAGCAGCTTCGCGTCAGGCATGGGCACTGAAGCTTTCTTT
CDR3aa: CASSFASGMGTEAFF

d_gene: .
abundance: .
j_gene: TRBJ2-7
len: 12
v_gene: TRBV10-3
CDR3nt: TGTGCCATCGCCTGGACACCTTACGAGCAGTACTTC
CDR3aa: CAIAWTPYEQYF

d_gene: .
abundance: .
j_gene: TRBJ2-7
len: 12
v_gene: TRBV29-1
CDR3nt: TGCAGCGTTGAATCCGACTCCTACGAGCAGTACTTC
CDR3aa: CSVESDSYEQYF

d_gene: .
abundance: few
j_gene: TRBJ1-1
len: 13
v_gene: TRBV11-2
CDR3nt: TGTGCCAGCAGCTTAGGAAAGAACACTGAAGCTTTCTTT
CDR3aa: CASSLGKNTEAFF

d_gene: .
abundance: .
j_gene: TRBJ1-5
len: 10
v_gene: TRBV15
CDR3nt: TGTGCCACAGGGGGTCAGCCCCAGCATTTT
CDR3aa: CATGGQPQHF

d_gene: .
abundance: .
j_gene: TRBJ2-1
len: 15
v_gene: TRBV11-1
CDR3nt: TGTGCCAGCAGCTTAGGAGAAACGCTAGCAAATGAGCAGTTCTTC
CDR3aa: CASSLGETLANEQFF

d_gene: .
abundance: .
j_gene: TRBJ1-4
len: 16
v_gene: TRBV19
CDR3nt: TGTGCCAGTAGTCCGGCTCCGGGAGAAGGTGTTGAAAAACTGTTTTTT
CDR3aa: CASSPAPGEGVEKLFF

d_gene: .
abundance: .
j_gene: TRBJ2-7
len: 14
v_gene: TRBV5-6
CDR3nt: TGTGCCAGCGGGGAGAACAGGTACTCCTACGAGCAGTACTTC
CDR3aa: CASGENRYSYEQYF

d_gene: .
abundance: few
j_gene: TRBJ1-1
len: 14
v_gene: TRBV13
CDR3nt: TGTGCCAGCAGCGGATCGGGACAGAACACTGAAGCTTTCTTT
CDR3aa: CASSGSGQNTEAFF

d_gene: .
abundance: few
j_gene: TRBJ2-4
len: 10
v_gene: TRBV2
CDR3nt: TGTGCCAGCAGCGAAAACATTCAGTACTTC
CDR3aa: CASSENIQYF

d_gene: .
abundance: .
j_gene: TRBJ1-2
len: 14
v_gene: TRBV30
CDR3nt: TGTGCCTGGAGTGTAGGTGGCGTTACCTATGGCTACACCTTC
CDR3aa: CAWSVGGVTYGYTF

d_gene: TRBD2
abundance: few
j_gene: TRBJ2-1
len: 16
v_gene: TRBV14
CDR3nt: TGTGCCAGCAGCCCACGGACTAGCGGGGGCTACAATGAGCAGTTCTTC
CDR3aa: CASSPRTSGGYNEQFF

d_gene: .
abundance: .
j_gene: TRBJ1-1
len: 13
v_gene: TRBV29-1
CDR3nt: TGCAGCGCAACCGGGGGCTTGAGCACTGAAGCTTTCTTT
CDR3aa: CSATGGLSTEAFF

d_gene: .
abundance: few
j_gene: TRBJ2-1
len: 16
v_gene: TRBV4-1
CDR3nt: TGCGCCAGCAGTCCTTTTGGGGGGAGCTCCTACAATGAGCAGTTCTTC
CDR3aa: CASSPFGGSSYNEQFF

d_gene: .
abundance: .
j_gene: TRBJ2-2
len: 13
v_gene: TRBV9
CDR3nt: TGTGCCAGCAGCCCCGCGGTGGCCGGGGAGCTGTTTTTT
CDR3aa: CASSPAVAGELFF

d_gene: .
abundance: .
j_gene: TRBJ2-3
len: 16
v_gene: TRBV5-1
CDR3nt: TGCGCCAGCAGCTTGTCGGTCGGGGAGCCCATACATACGCAGTATTTT
CDR3aa: CASSLSVGEPIHTQYF

d_gene: .
abundance: few
j_gene: TRBJ1-5
len: 13
v_gene: TRBV19
CDR3nt: TGTGCCAGTAGTATGGGTGGCAATCAGCCCCAGCATTTT
CDR3aa: CASSMGGNQPQHF

d_gene: .
abundance: .
j_gene: TRBJ2-2
len: 13
v_gene: TRBV11-2
CDR3nt: TGTGCCAGCAGCTTATCGGGAACCGGGGAGCTGTTTTTT
CDR3aa: CASSLSGTGELFF

d_gene: .
abundance: .
j_gene: TRBJ1-3
len: 11
v_gene: TRBV29-1
CDR3nt: TGCGCCGTGGGCTCTGGAAACACCATATATTTT
CDR3aa: CAVGSGNTIYF

d_gene: .
abundance: .
j_gene: TRBJ1-5
len: 14
v_gene: TRBV10-3
CDR3nt: TGTGCCATCAGTGAGACGGATAGCAATCAGCCCCAGCATTTT
CDR3aa: CAISETDSNQPQHF

d_gene: TRBD1
abundance: .
j_gene: TRBJ1-2
len: 16
v_gene: TRBV6-1
CDR3nt: TGTGCCAGCAGTGAAGGCCGAGGGGGCAAAAACTATGGCTACACCTTC
CDR3aa: CASSEGRGGKNYGYTF

d_gene: .
abundance: few
j_gene: TRBJ1-5
len: 12
v_gene: TRBV19
CDR3nt: TGTGCCAGTAGTCGGTGGAATCAGCCCCAGCATTTT
CDR3aa: CASSRWNQPQHF

d_gene: .
abundance: .
j_gene: TRBJ1-6
len: 14
v_gene: TRBV2
CDR3nt: TGTGCCAGCAGTGAAGAGCAGCATCGTTCACCCCTCCACTTT
CDR3aa: CASSEEQHRSPLHF

d_gene: .
abundance: .
j_gene: TRBJ1-2
len: 13
v_gene: TRBV19
CDR3nt: TGTGCCAGTAACCATCAGGGAATCTATGGCTACACCTTC
CDR3aa: CASNHQGIYGYTF

d_gene: .
abundance: .
j_gene: TRBJ2-3
len: 13
v_gene: TRBV27
CDR3nt: TGTGCCAGCGCCCGTGGGGGCCCAGATACGCAGTATTTT
CDR3aa: CASARGGPDTQYF

d_gene: TRBD1
abundance: .
j_gene: TRBJ1-2
len: 21
v_gene: TRBV7-8
CDR3nt: TGTGCCAGCAGCTTAGGGGTCCCTTGGGCGCCTAGACCGGGACAGAACTATGGCTACACCTTC
CDR3aa: CASSLGVPWAPRPGQNYGYTF

d_gene: TRBD1
abundance: .
j_gene: TRBJ2-5
len: 15
v_gene: TRBV9
CDR3nt: TGTGCCAGCAGCCCGGGACAGGGGTTGGGCGAGACCCAGTACTTC
CDR3aa: CASSPGQGLGETQYF

d_gene: .
abundance: .
j_gene: TRBJ2-3
len: 16
v_gene: TRBV23-1
CDR3nt: TGCGCCAGCAGTCAATCGGTCAGGGAGAGCACAGATACGCAGTATTTT
CDR3aa: CASSQSVRESTDTQYF

d_gene: .
abundance: .
j_gene: TRBJ2-2
len: 11
v_gene: TRBV6-1
CDR3nt: TGTGCCACTCTGGGGAGCCGGGAGCTGTTTTTT
CDR3aa: CATLGSRELFF

d_gene: .
abundance: .
j_gene: TRBJ1-1
len: 15
v_gene: TRBV4-1
CDR3nt: TGCGCCAGCAGCCAACCCCGGGCGGCGGGCACTGAAGCTTTCTTT
CDR3aa: CASSQPRAAGTEAFF

d_gene: .
abundance: .
j_gene: TRBJ2-7
len: 16
v_gene: TRBV18
CDR3nt: TGTGCCAGCTCACCACTGACCGGACAGAGGATCTACGAGCAGTACTTC
CDR3aa: CASSPLTGQRIYEQYF

d_gene: .
abundance: few
j_gene: TRBJ1-5
len: 15
v_gene: TRBV27
CDR3nt: TGTGCCAGCAGTTTATCGTCACTTAGCAATCAGCCCCAGCATTTT
CDR3aa: CASSLSSLSNQPQHF

d_gene: .
abundance: few
j_gene: TRBJ2-2
len: 12
v_gene: TRBV2
CDR3nt: TGTGCCAGCAAGATCAACACCGGGGAGCTGTTTTTT
CDR3aa: CASKINTGELFF

d_gene: TRBD1
abundance: .
j_gene: TRBJ1-2
len: 16
v_gene: TRBV9
CDR3nt: TGTGCCAGCAGCGGAGGCCGCCTTGACAGGGCCTATGGCTACACCTTC
CDR3aa: CASSGGRLDRAYGYTF

d_gene: .
abundance: .
j_gene: TRBJ1-5
len: 14
v_gene: TRBV5-1
CDR3nt: TGCGCCAGCAGCGACGGGGGGAACAATCAGCCCCAGCATTTT
CDR3aa: CASSDGGNNQPQHF

d_gene: TRBD2
abundance: .
j_gene: TRBJ2-1
len: 17
v_gene: TRBV4-2
CDR3nt: TGTGCCAGCAGCGCCGGGCGGCGGGGGGCCACATACAATGAGCAGTTCTTC
CDR3aa: CASSAGRRGATYNEQFF

d_gene: TRBD1
abundance: .
j_gene: TRBJ2-7
len: 13
v_gene: TRBV7-2
CDR3nt: TGTGCCAGCAGCCCGGGACAGGGGGACGAGCAGTACTTC
CDR3aa: CASSPGQGDEQYF

d_gene: TRBD1
abundance: .
j_gene: TRBJ1-2
len: 13
v_gene: TRBV5-1
CDR3nt: TGCGCCAGCAGCTTGTGGACAGGGGATGGCTACACCTTC
CDR3aa: CASSLWTGDGYTF

d_gene: TRBD2
abundance: few
j_gene: TRBJ2-5
len: 15
v_gene: TRBV9
CDR3nt: TGTGCCAGCAGCGTAGATGGGGGGGTCCAAGAGACCCAGTACTTC
CDR3aa: CASSVDGGVQETQYF

d_gene: .
abundance: few
j_gene: TRBJ2-7
len: 13
v_gene: TRBV19
CDR3nt: TGTGCCAGTAGCATGCGAAGGAAGGACGAGCAGTACTTC
CDR3aa: CASSMRRKDEQYF

d_gene: .
abundance: .
j_gene: TRBJ2-5
len: 12
v_gene: TRBV29-1
CDR3nt: TGCAGCGTTTTCGGTACCCAAGAGACCCAGTACTTC
CDR3aa: CSVFGTQETQYF

d_gene: .
abundance: few
j_gene: TRBJ1-4
len: 16
v_gene: TRBV7-2
CDR3nt: TGTGCCAGCAGCCCGGACAGATTTGCAACTAATGAAAAACTGTTTTTT
CDR3aa: CASSPDRFATNEKLFF

d_gene: .
abundance: .
j_gene: TRBJ2-2
len: 16
v_gene: TRBV15
CDR3nt: TGTGCCACCAGCGGTACTGACAGCCCAAACACCGGGGAGCTGTTTTTT
CDR3aa: CATSGTDSPNTGELFF

d_gene: TRBD1
abundance: .
j_gene: TRBJ2-7
len: 14
v_gene: TRBV29-1
CDR3nt: TGCAGCGTCCGAGACAGGGGCCTTTCCTACGAGCAGTACTTC
CDR3aa: CSVRDRGLSYEQYF

d_gene: TRBD2
abundance: .
j_gene: TRBJ2-1
len: 15
v_gene: TRBV4-1
CDR3nt: TGCGCCAGCAAACCCGCCCCAGCGGGGCTGAATGAGCAGTTCTTC
CDR3aa: CASKPAPAGLNEQFF

d_gene: .
abundance: few
j_gene: TRBJ1-6
len: 14
v_gene: TRBV7-9
CDR3nt: TGTGCCAGCAGCCCCAGGATAGCTGGATCACCCCTCCACTTT
CDR3aa: CASSPRIAGSPLHF